The sequence of this T cell receptor (beta chain) was determined in a study of blood T cell repertoires in COVID-19. Study details: T cells, B-cell-depleted T cells, or PBMCs supplied cDNA or gDNA.

Generated by immunoSEQ multiplex PCR, the TCRdb table keeps only in-frame clones and is missing some. The repertoire holds tens of thousands of clones, with roughly four fifths as singletons. Germline values: CDR1 ENHRY, CDR2 SYGVKD. The CDR3 totals 16 residues. Trimming pared 0 bases from V and 2 bases from J, leaving 14 bases between. The V gene is TRBV10-3, the J gene TRBJ2-7; tentative D call: TRBD1 (6 bases). Sequenced material: peripheral blood. This TCR was sampled from a woman aged 60 to 75 with acute or convalescent COVID-19. The CDR3 nucleotides are TGTGCCATCAGTGAGTCGTTCGGACAGATTACCTACGAGCAGTACTTC. This translates into CAISESFGQITYEQYF.